This T cell receptor (beta chain) originates from a study of breast tumors, draining lymph nodes, adjacent tissues. At least ten counts were recorded for this clonotype. TCRdb fed the multiplex PCR reads into MiXCR, producing one record per CDR3 protein. The sample shows about 66,000 distinct CDR3 sequences, roughly 44% of them seen only once. The specimen sequenced was breast tumor tissue. This TCR came from a female donor with breast cancer. Some clones in this sample may be carry-over from other donors' samples.

CDR3 DNA sequence: TGTGCCACCAGCAGAGGCTCCGGGACAGCAGATGAAAAACTGTTTTTT. This gives the protein CATSRGSGTADEKLFF. The J gene is TRBJ1-4, the V gene TRBV15, with 7 bases identical to TRBD1. Germline assignment: CDR1 LNHNV and CDR2 YYDKDF (reference sequence). The V segment lost 1 base and the J segment 6 bases; nucleotides outside the gene matches: 8. The CDR3 extends over 16 amino acids. Full variable domain (rest looked up from reference TRBV15 and TRBJ1-4): DAMVIQNPRYQVTQFGKPVTLSCSQTLNHNVMYWYQQKSSQAPKLLFHYYDKDFNNEADTPDNFQSRRPNTSFCFLDIRSPGLGDTAMYLCATSRGSGTADEKLFFGSGTQLSVL.